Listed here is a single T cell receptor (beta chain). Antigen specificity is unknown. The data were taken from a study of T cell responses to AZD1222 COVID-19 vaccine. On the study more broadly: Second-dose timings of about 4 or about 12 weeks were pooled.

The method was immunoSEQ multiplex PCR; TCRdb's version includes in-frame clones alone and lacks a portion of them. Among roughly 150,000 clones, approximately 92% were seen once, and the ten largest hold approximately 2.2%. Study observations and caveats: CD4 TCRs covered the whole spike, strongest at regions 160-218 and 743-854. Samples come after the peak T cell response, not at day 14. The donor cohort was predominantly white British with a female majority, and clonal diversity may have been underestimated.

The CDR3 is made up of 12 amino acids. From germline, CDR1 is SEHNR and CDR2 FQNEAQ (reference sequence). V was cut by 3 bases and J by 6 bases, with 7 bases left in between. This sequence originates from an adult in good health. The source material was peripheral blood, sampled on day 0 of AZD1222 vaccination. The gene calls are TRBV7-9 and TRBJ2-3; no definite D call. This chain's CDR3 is CASSFGDDTQYF. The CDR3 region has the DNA TGTGCCAGCAGCTTTGGGGATGATACGCAGTATTTT.